The clone carrying this T cell receptor beta chain turned up a few times. Antigen specificity is unknown. Gene names are the mouse ones. The CDR3 is cut off 4 residues early in the read; its end comes from the germline J gene. The data were taken from a study of CD8+ T cells in alopecia areata. Study-level background: The 7-10-week-old female C3H/HeJ mice were given skin taken from roughly 6-13-month-old C3H/HeJ graft donors that had spontaneous alopecia. Study observations and caveats: Scalp sequencing captures resident alphabeta T cells of normal skin too. Lesional tissue from the scalp (especially in alopecia totalis/universalis) showed higher clonality than normal scalp.

In each case, RNA was isolated and then reverse transcribed into cDNA as the sequencing template. Produced via immunoSEQ multiplex PCR; TCRdb's table is partial and in-frame only. The profile covers roughly 120,000 clones, none occurring a single time. Trimming took 4 bases from V and 2 from J; bases not matched to a gene: 4. Germline-derived CDR1 and CDR2 are NSQYPW and LRSPGD (reference sequence). CDR3 length equals 15 residues. The sequencing sample was made of lesional skin. This chain joins TRBV1 and TRBJ2-2; 7 bases align to TRBD1. This TCR came from a C3H/HeJ mouse with alopecia areata. MHC haplotype: H2-k. CDR3 DNA (partial): TGCACCTGCAGTGGACCGGGACAGAACACCGGG. This codes for CTCSGPGQNTG. The CDR3 as a whole reads CTCSGPGQNTGQLYF.